This T cell receptor beta chain was sequenced in a study of shared clonotypes between healthy human individuals. Study-level points and caveats: On the whole, naive subsets had larger estimated richness than memory subsets had. The study found roughly 5% of naive CD4 clonotypes shared across four donors.

This CDR3 has 15 amino acids. Trimming took off 5 bases at V and 3 bases at J, with 17 bases between the two ends. The V gene's germline CDR1 is LGHNA and CDR2 YNFKEQ. Replicate PCRs for sorted subsets used roughly 200 ng DNA; this equaled about 30,000 T cell genomes. Per the authors' pipeline: ImmunoSEQ output held junction-only sequences without quality scores, so filtering differed. Sequencing used immunoSEQ multiplex PCR; TCRdb keeps in-frame clones, though not all of them. D and trimming come from the DNA, and the V and J calls and clone size come from that table. Among fewer than 200,000 clones listed, about 68% were seen once. Notes on this clone: Its antigen is not known.

The specimen was memory CD4+ T cells sorted from blood. As for subset: CD45RA-negative fraction. The chain recombines TRBV4-2 with TRBJ2-7, with a possible D match to TRBD1 (5 bases). This clonotype was sampled from a man aged 25 to 40 in good health. CDR3 loop: CASSARPRQGYEQYF. As DNA, the CDR3 is TGTGCCAGCAGCGCCCGACCCCGTCAGGGCTACGAGCAGTACTTC.